This T cell receptor beta chain emerged from a study of blood T cell repertoires in COVID-19. Overall study: Whether acute or convalescent, the COVID-19 samples came from the United States, Italy and Spain.

In Seattle, patients joined the study during active infection and were tracked longitudinally. As handled by the study authors: Reference gene primer amplification gave estimated nucleated cell counts. Sequenced by immunoSEQ multiplex PCR; TCRdb stores in-frame clones only, minus some. V and J calls and clone size are copied from that table; D and trimming were computed from the DNA. This sample has 250,000 to 350,000 clones, with roughly 80% found just once. Germline CDR1 and CDR2: LGHDT and YNNKEL (reference sequence). This CDR3 spans 16 amino acids. Trimming took 4 bases from V and 6 from J; bases not matched to a gene: 8.

Sequencing was done on a sample of peripheral blood. The TCR comes from a human donor with COVID-19, enrolled during active disease. The donor label of this sample is uncertain. The chain is built from TRBV3-1 (or the pseudogene TRBV3-2) and TRBJ2-1; 11 bases map to TRBD2. As DNA, the CDR3 is TGTGCCAGCAGCCTCCGACTAGCGGGAACTGTCAATGAGCAGTTCTTC. It specifies CASSLRLAGTVNEQFF.